The present TCR beta chain was sequenced within a study of cytomegalovirus exposure and HLA in healthy donors. The table lists this clone with a few counts. PCR employed 60 Vbeta and 13 Jbeta primers. The data were produced by immunoSEQ multiplex PCR, yet TCRdb's version contains in-frame clones alone and is incomplete. The repertoire holds over 150,000 clones, with around 68% as singletons. The CDR3 is 16 amino acids. Germline V gives CDR1 MNHEY, CDR2 SMNVEV (reference sequence). The V gene end was trimmed by 0 bases and the J gene end by 6 bases; junction bases not matched to a gene: 8. The clonotype comes from a woman aged 40 to 50 in good health and CMV-seropositive. The source material was PBMCs. The rearrangement links TRBV27 to TRBJ2-5; 9 positions agree with TRBD2. This chain's CDR3 is CASSLSGGGAVKTQYF. The CDR3 nucleotides are TGTGCCAGCAGTTTATCGGGCGGGGGGGCCGTGAAGACCCAGTACTTC.